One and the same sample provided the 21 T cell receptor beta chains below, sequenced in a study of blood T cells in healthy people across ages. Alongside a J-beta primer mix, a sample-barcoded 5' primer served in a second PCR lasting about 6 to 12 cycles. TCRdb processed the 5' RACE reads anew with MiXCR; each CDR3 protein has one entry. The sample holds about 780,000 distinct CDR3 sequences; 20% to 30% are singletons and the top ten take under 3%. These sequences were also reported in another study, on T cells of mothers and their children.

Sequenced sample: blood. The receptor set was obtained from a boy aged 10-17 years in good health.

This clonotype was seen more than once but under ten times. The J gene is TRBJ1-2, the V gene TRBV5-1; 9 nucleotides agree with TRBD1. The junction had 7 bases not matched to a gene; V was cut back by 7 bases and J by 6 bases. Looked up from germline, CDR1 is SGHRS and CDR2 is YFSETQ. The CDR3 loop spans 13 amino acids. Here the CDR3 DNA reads TGCGCCAGCGAAAACCGACAGGGGGATGGCTACACCTTC. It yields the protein CASENRQGDGYTF.

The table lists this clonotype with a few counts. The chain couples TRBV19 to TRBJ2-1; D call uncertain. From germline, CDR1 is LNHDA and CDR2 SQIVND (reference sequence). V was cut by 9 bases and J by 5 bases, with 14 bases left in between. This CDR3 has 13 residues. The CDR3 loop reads CARMAGTDNEQFF. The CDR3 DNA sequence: TGTGCCAGGATGGCCGGTACGGACAATGAGCAGTTCTTC. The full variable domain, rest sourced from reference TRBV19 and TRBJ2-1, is DGGITQSPKYLFRKEGQNVTLSCEQNLNHDAMYWYRQDPGQGLRLIYYSQIVNDFQKGDIAEGYSVSREKKESFPLTVTSAQKNPTAFYLCARMAGTDNEQFFGPGTRLTVL.

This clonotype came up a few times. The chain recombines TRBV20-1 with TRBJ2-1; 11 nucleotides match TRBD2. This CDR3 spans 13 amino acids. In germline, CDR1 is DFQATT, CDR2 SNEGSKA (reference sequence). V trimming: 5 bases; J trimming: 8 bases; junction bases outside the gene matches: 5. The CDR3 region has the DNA TGCAGTGCTGCCCGACTAGCGGGGTATGAGCAGTTCTTC. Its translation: CSAARLAGYEQFF.

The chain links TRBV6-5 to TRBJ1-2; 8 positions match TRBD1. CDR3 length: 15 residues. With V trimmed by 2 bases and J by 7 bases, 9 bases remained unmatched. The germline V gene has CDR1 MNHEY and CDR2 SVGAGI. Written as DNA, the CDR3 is TGTGCCAGCAGTTACCGCTGGACAGGGAACCGTGGCTACACCTTC. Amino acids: CASSYRWTGNRGYTF.

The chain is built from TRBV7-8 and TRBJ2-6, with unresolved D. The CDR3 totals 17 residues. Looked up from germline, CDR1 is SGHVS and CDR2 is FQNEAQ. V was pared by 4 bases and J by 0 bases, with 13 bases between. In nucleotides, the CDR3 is TGTGCCAGCAGCTCCTGGACCGAGAGCTCTGGGGCCAACGTCCTGACTTTC. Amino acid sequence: CASSSWTESSGANVLTF.

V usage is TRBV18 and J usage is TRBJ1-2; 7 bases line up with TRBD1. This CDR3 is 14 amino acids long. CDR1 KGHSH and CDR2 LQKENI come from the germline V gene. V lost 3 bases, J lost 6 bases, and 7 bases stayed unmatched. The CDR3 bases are TGTGCCAGCTCACCGACAGGGTTTAAGAATGGCTACACCTTC. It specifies CASSPTGFKNGYTF.

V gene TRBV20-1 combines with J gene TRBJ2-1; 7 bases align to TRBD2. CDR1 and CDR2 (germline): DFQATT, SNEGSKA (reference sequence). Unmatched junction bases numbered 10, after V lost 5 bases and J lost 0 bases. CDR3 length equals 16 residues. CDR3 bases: TGCAGTGCTCCTTCTCGCGGGGGAAGCTCCTACAATGAGCAGTTCTTC. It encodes CSAPSRGGSSYNEQFF.

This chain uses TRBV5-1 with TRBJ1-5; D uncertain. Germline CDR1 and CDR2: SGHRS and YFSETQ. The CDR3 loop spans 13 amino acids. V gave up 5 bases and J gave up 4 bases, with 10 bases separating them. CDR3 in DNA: TGCGCCAGCAGTTCAGGAGAGAATCAGCCCCAGCATTTT. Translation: CASSSGENQPQHF. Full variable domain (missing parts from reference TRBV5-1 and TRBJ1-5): KAGVTQTPRYLIKTRGQQVTLSCSPISGHRSVSWYQQTPGQGLQFLFEYFSETQRNKGNFPGRFSGRQFSNSRSEMNVSTLELGDSALYLCASSSGENQPQHFGDGTRLSIL.

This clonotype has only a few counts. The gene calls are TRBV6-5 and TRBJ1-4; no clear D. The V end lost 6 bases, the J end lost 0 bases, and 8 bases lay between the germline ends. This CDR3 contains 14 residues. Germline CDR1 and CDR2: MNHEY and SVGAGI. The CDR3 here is CASRPYPTNEKLFF. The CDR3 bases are TGTGCCAGCAGGCCTTACCCAACTAATGAAAAACTGTTTTTT.

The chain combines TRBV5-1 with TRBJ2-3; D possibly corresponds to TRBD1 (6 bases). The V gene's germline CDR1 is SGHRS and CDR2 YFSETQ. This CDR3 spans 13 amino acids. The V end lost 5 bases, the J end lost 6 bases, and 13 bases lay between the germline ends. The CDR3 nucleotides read TGCGCCAGCAGTTCAGGGGAAGCGGATACGCAGTATTTT. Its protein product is CASSSGEADTQYF.

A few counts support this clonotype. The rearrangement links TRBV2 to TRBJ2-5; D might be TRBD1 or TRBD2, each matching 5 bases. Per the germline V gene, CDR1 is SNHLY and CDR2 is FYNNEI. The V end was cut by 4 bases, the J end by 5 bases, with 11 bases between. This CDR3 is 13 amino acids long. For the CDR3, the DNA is TGTGCCAGCAGTGCCGAGGGGCTGGAGACCCAGTACTTC. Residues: CASSAEGLETQYF. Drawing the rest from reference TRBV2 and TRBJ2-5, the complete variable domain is EPEVTQTPSHQVTQMGQEVILRCVPISNHLYFYWYRQILGQKVEFLVSFYNNEISEKSEIFDDQFSVERPDGSNFTLKIRSTKLEDSAMYFCASSAEGLETQYFGPGTRLLVL.

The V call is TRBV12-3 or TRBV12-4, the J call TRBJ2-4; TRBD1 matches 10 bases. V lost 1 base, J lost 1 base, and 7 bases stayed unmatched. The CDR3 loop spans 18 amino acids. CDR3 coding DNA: TGTGCCAGCAGTTTAGGTTTTGAGACAGGGGGCGCCAAAAACATTCAGTACTTC. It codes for CASSLGFETGGAKNIQYF.

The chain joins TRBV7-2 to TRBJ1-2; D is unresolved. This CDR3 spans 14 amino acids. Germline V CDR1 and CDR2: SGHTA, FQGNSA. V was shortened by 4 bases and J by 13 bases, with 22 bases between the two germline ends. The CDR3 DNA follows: TGTGCCAGCAGCTCTCGTCCCGACGACTATGCGGGCACCTTC. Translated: CASSSRPDDYAGTF.

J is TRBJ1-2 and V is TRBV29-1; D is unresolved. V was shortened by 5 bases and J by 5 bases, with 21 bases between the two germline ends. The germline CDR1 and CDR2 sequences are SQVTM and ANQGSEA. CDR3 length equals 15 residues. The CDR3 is CSVLPAGVGGYGYTF. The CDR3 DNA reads TGCAGCGTTTTACCGGCGGGAGTGGGCGGGTATGGCTACACCTTC.

The CDR3 nucleotides are TGTGCCAGCAGCCCGTCCGGCTTGGCCTACACAGATACGCAGTATTTT. Protein sequence: CASSPSGLAYTDTQYF. This chain connects TRBV3-1 to TRBJ2-3; no clear D. Germline V CDR1 and CDR2: LGHDT, YNNKEL (reference sequence). V was trimmed by 4 bases and J by 2 bases, leaving 16 bases between them. The CDR3 consists of 16 residues.

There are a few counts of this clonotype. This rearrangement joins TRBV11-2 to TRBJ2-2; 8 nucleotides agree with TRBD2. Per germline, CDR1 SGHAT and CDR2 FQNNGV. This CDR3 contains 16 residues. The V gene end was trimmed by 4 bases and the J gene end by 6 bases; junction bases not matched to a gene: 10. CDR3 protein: CASSSAGGAYSGELFF. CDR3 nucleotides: TGTGCCAGCAGCTCTGCCGGGGGGGCCTATTCCGGGGAGCTGTTTTTT.

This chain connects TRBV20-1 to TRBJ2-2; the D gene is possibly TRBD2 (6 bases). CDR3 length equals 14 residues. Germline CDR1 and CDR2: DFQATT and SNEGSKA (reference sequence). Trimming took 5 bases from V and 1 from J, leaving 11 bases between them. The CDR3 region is CSAGRNLNTGELFF. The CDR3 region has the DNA TGCAGTGCTGGGAGGAATTTGAACACCGGGGAGCTGTTTTTT.

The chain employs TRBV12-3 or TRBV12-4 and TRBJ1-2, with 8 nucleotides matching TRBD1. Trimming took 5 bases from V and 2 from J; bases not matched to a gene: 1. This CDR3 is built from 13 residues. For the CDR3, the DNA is TGTGCCAGCAGTACAGGGGGGAACTATGGCTACACCTTC. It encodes CASSTGGNYGYTF.

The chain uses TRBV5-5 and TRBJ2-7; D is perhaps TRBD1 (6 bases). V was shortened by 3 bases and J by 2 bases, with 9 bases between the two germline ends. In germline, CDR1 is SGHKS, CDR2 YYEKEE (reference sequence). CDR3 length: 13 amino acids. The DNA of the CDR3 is TGTGCCAGCAGCTGGAACAGGGCCTACGAGCAGTACTTC. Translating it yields CASSWNRAYEQYF.

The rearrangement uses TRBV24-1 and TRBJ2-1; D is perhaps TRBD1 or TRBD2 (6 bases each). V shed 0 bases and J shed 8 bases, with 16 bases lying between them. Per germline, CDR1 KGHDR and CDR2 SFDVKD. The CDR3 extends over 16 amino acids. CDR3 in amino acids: CATSDLVLGGGDEQFF. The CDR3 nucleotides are TGTGCCACCAGTGATTTGGTTCTGGGGGGCGGCGATGAGCAGTTCTTC.

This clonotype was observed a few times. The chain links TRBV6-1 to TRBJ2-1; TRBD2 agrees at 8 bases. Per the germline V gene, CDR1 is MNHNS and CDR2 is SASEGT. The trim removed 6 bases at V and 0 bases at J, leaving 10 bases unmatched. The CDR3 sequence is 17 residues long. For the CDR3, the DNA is TGTGCCAGCAGACCCAGCTCGGGGGGGAGCTCCTACAATGAGCAGTTCTTC. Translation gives CASRPSSGGSSYNEQFF.